This T cell receptor beta chain was sequenced in a study of OX40 agonist ivuxolimab in advanced cancers. Study results and limitations: Certain nonresponders likewise exhibited a low normalized T-cell clonal expansion.

Turning to this clone: The antigen remains undetermined.

This CDR3 spans 13 amino acids. V lost 4 bases, J lost 2 bases, and 9 bases lay in between. Germline CDR1 SGHVS, CDR2 FNYEAQ. Data came from immunoSEQ multiplex PCR; TCRdb stores just in-frame clones and leaves some out. The repertoire includes some 76,000 clones, about 80% of them detected once, and about 7% sits in the top ten. The receptor was derived from an adult with an advanced solid tumor such as melanoma, head and neck, liver or kidney cancer. The genes are TRBV7-6 and TRBJ2-7; D uncertain. This specimen consisted of CD4+ or CD8+ T cells sorted from blood, obtained in a trial of the OX40 agonist ivuxolimab. Here the CDR3 reads CASSSAQTYEQYF. As DNA, the CDR3 is TGTGCCAGCAGCTCGGCACAGACCTACGAGCAGTACTTC.